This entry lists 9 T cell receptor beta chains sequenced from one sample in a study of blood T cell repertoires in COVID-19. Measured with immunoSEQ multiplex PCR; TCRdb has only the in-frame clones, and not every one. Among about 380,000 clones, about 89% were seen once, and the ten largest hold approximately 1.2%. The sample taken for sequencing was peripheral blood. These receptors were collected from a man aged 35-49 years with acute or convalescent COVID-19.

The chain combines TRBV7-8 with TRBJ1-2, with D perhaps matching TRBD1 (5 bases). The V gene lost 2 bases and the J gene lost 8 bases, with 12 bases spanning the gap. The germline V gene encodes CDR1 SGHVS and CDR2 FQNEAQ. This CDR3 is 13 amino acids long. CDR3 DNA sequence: TGTGCCAGCAGCTTATTGTGGGGGGAGGGCTACACCTTC. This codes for CASSLLWGEGYTF.

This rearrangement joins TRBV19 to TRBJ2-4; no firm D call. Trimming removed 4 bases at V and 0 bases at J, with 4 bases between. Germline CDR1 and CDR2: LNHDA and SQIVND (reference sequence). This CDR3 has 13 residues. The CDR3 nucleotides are TGTGCCAGTAGTAGACTAGCCAAAAACATTCAGTACTTC. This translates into CASSRLAKNIQYF.

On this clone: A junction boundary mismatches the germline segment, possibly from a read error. The chain's CDR3 is CSVQDRGYNEQFF. CDR3 nucleotide sequence: TGCAGCGTTCAAGACAGGGGGTACAATGAGCAGTTCTTC. The rearrangement joins TRBV29-1 to TRBJ2-1, with 9 bases aligning to TRBD1. The CDR3 runs to 13 residues. The germline V gene encodes CDR1 SQVTM and CDR2 ANQGSEA.

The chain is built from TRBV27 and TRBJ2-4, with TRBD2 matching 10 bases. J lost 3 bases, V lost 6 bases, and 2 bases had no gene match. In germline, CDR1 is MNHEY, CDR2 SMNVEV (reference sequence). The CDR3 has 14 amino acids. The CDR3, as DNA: TGTGCCAGCAGGTCTAGCGGGGGCAAAAACATTCAGTACTTC. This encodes CASRSSGGKNIQYF.

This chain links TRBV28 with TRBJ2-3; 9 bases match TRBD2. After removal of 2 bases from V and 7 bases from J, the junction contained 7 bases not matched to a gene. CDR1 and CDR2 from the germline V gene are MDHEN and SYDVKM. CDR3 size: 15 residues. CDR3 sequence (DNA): TGTGCCAGCAGTTTAGCGGGAGGGTTGTTAAATACGCAGTATTTT. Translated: CASSLAGGLLNTQYF.

The CDR3 sequence is CASSLESGASNYGYTF. In DNA form, the CDR3 reads TGTGCCAGCAGCTTAGAGTCAGGCGCCTCTAACTATGGCTACACCTTC. The gene calls are TRBV7-2 and TRBJ1-2; no reliable D call. The CDR3 contains 16 residues. CDR1 is SGHTA and CDR2 is FQGNSA in the germline V gene. Trimming took 1 base from V and 0 from J, leaving 12 bases between them.

CDR3 DNA: TGTGCCAGCAGTTACTGGGGGGGCCCTGAAGAGACCCAGTACTTC. Protein sequence: CASSYWGGPEETQYF. The rearrangement joins TRBV6-6 to TRBJ2-5; TRBD2 might be the D (7 bases). The CDR3 totals 15 residues. V lost 1 base, J lost 3 bases, and 12 bases lay in between. Germline V gene sequence: CDR1 MNHNY, CDR2 SVGAGI (reference sequence).

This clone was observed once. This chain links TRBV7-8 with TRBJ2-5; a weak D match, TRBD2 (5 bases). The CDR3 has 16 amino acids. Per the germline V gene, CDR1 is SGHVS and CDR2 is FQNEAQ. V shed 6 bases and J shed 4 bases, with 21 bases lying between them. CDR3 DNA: TGTGCCAGCAGGAGGGTCGGGGAAAGGAGAGGAGAGACCCAGTACTTC. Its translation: CASRRVGERRGETQYF.

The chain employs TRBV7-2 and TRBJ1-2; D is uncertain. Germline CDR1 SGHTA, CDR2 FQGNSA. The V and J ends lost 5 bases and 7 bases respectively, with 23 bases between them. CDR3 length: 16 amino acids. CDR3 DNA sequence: TGTGCCAGCAGCCCAAAAACCGGCGGGGTATCGGGTGGCTACACCTTC. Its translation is CASSPKTGGVSGGYTF.